This TCR beta chain is drawn from a study of T cells after yellow fever vaccination. Study overall: Preparation of the low-cell-number fractions used SMART-Seq v4 Ultra Low Input.

Study-level findings and limits: Clonotypes found in both CD4 and CD8 compartments made up a small share. Contaminating bulk clonotypes could be abundant in FACS-sorted repertoires.

Production of TCR cDNA was by 5'RACE template switching, which also added a universal primer site and UMIs. One entry per CDR3 protein, called by TCRdb with MiXCR from the 5' RACE reads. The sample consists of hundreds of thousands of distinct CDR3 sequences, 4.1% of them appearing once. Concerning this clonotype: Antigen: not known.

The receptor was isolated from a young man who received the YFV17D yellow fever vaccine. The sample here was PBMCs, taken 5 days after the yellow fever booster vaccination.

The CDR3 coding sequence is TGTGCCAGCAGCCGAACAGGGATTGGCTTGGGTGGCACAGATACGCAGTATTTT. This gives the protein CASSRTGIGLGGTDTQYF. The V and J genes are TRBV7-6 and TRBJ2-3; tentative D call: TRBD1 (6 bases). Trimming took off 5 bases at V and 1 base at J, with 22 bases between the two ends. Per the germline V gene, CDR1 is SGHVS and CDR2 is FNYEAQ. CDR3 size: 18 residues.